The 31 T cell receptor beta chains below come from one sample, sequenced in a study of cytomegalovirus exposure and HLA in healthy donors. The PCR employed 60 Vbeta primers together with 13 Jbeta primers. Method: immunoSEQ multiplex PCR; TCRdb's copy keeps in-frame clones and lacks some. The sample shows approximately 120,000 clones, about three quarters of them seen only once. Source material: PBMCs. The receptors stem from a woman between 25 and 40 years old in good health and CMV-seronegative.

The chain uses TRBV5-1 and TRBJ2-5, with 9 positions matching TRBD1. Germline assignment: CDR1 SGHRS and CDR2 YFSETQ. The CDR3 extends over 14 amino acids. With 5 bases clipped from V and 3 bases from J, the junction kept 5 bases outside the gene matches. The CDR3 protein is CASRTGTGKETQYF. The CDR3 coding sequence is TGCGCCAGCAGGACCGGGACAGGGAAAGAGACCCAGTACTTC.

This rearrangement joins TRBV7-6 to TRBJ2-3; D not certain. The CDR3 covers 15 residues. Germline V gives CDR1 SGHVS, CDR2 FNYEAQ. The V end was cut by 2 bases, the J end by 5 bases, with 14 bases between. This chain's CDR3 is CASSLNNPPRDTQYF. CDR3 DNA sequence: TGTGCCAGCAGCTTAAACAACCCCCCTCGAGATACGCAGTATTTT.

This clone turned up a few times. The rearrangement uses TRBV9 and TRBJ2-7; 12 bases are a match to TRBD2. The CDR3 is made up of 15 amino acids. V lost 3 bases and J lost 5; bases outside the gene matches: 6. The germline gives CDR1 SGDLS, CDR2 YYNGEE. The chain's CDR3 is CASSATSGGTNEQYF. The CDR3 DNA is TGTGCCAGCAGCGCCACTAGCGGGGGGACCAACGAGCAGTACTTC.

The genes are TRBV5-6 and TRBJ2-7; the D gene is possibly TRBD1 (6 bases). CDR3 length: 14 amino acids. Germline CDR1 is SGHDT and CDR2 is YYEEEE. The V end lost 2 bases, the J end lost 7 bases, and 16 bases lay between the germline ends. The CDR3 sequence is CASSLTGYLDEQYF. The CDR3 bases are TGTGCCAGCAGCTTAACAGGGTATCTGGATGAGCAGTACTTC.

The chain carries TRBV28 and TRBJ2-3; the D is unclear. The V and J ends lost 5 bases and 5 bases respectively, with 11 bases between them. Germline CDR1 and CDR2: MDHEN and SYDVKM. The CDR3 consists of 13 residues. CDR3 in DNA: TGTGCCAGCAGTGCCCCCGCCGGAGATACGCAGTATTTT. This translates into CASSAPAGDTQYF.

This sequence joins TRBV13 and TRBJ1-2; D not certain. Germline CDR1 reads PRHDT; CDR2 reads FYEKMQ (reference sequence). The CDR3 consists of 15 residues. V dropped 3 bases and J dropped 0 bases, with 11 bases sitting between them. The CDR3 reads CASSFQAVPNYGYTF. The CDR3 coding sequence is TGTGCCAGCAGCTTCCAGGCAGTACCTAACTATGGCTACACCTTC.

This clone showed up just once. The chain carries TRBV21-1 and TRBJ2-2; TRBD1 is the table's D call and was not checked against the DNA. TRBV21-1 corresponds to a pseudogene. The CDR3 is made up of 12 amino acids. Here the CDR3 DNA reads TGTGCCAGCAGCAAGGACAGCGGGGAGCTGTTTTTT. The encoded protein is CASSKDSGELFF.

This clone was counted a single time. The V call is TRBV5-6, the J call TRBJ2-5; D perhaps matches TRBD2 (5 bases). V lost 1 base, J lost 1 base, and 11 bases lay in between. The CDR3 spans 15 residues. The V gene's germline CDR1 is SGHDT and CDR2 YYEEEE. The CDR3 nucleotides read TGTGCCAGCAGCTTGAACGTAGGGAGCCAAGAGACCCAGTACTTC. Protein: CASSLNVGSQETQYF.

The chain carries TRBV19 and TRBJ2-1; 14 nucleotides align to TRBD2. The CDR3 contains 19 residues. The germline CDR1 and CDR2 sequences are LNHDA and SQIVND (reference sequence). J gave up 4 bases and V 6 bases, and 14 bases lay outside the gene matches. The CDR3 sequence is CASSPGTSGGGEPYNEQFF. Here the CDR3 DNA reads TGTGCCAGTAGCCCTGGGACTAGCGGGGGAGGAGAACCTTACAATGAGCAGTTCTTC.

V gene TRBV7-8 combines with J gene TRBJ2-5; D is unresolved. The end of the DNA is better explained by TRBJ2-7, so the J call may be wrong. The germline gives CDR1 SGHVS, CDR2 FQNEAQ. The CDR3 has 14 amino acids. The CDR3 coding sequence is TGTGCCAGCAGCTTAGGAGGAAAACCCTACGAGCAGTACTTC. Translated: CASSLGGKPYEQYF.

The chain carries TRBV12-2 and TRBJ2-7; TRBD1 is the table's D call, not checked against the DNA. TRBV12-2 is a documented pseudogene. The CDR3 is made up of 16 amino acids. In nucleotides, the CDR3 is TGTGCAAGTCGCTTACGACCAGGGGACAGTCCCTACGAGCAGTACTTC. It specifies CASRLRPGDSPYEQYF.

The chain joins TRBV4-2 to TRBJ2-3; 11 positions agree with TRBD2. Germline V gene data show CDR1 as LGHNA and CDR2 as YNFKEQ. This CDR3 region has 16 residues. V was clipped by 0 bases and J by 5 bases; unmatched bases: 4. CDR3 loop: CASSQDYTSGGDTQYF. CDR3 coding DNA: TGTGCCAGCAGCCAAGATTATACTAGCGGGGGAGATACGCAGTATTTT.

V is TRBV7-6 and J is TRBJ1-3; D is possibly TRBD1 (6 bases). V lost 0 bases to trimming and J lost 4 bases, with 13 bases between them. Germline CDR1 and CDR2: SGHVS and FNYEAQ. The CDR3 runs to 16 residues. The CDR3 spells CASSLATGILGNTIYF. In nucleotides, the CDR3 is TGTGCCAGCAGCTTAGCTACAGGGATCTTGGGAAACACCATATATTTT.

This chain joins TRBV5-1 and TRBJ1-5; D not certain. The CDR3 loop spans 17 amino acids. Trimming left V 0 bases short and J 0 bases short, with 13 bases between. In germline, CDR1 is SGHRS, CDR2 YFSETQ. The CDR3 coding sequence is TGCGCCAGCAGCTTGGCGGTAGCATACTCTAGCAATCAGCCCCAGCATTTT. Amino acid sequence: CASSLAVAYSSNQPQHF.

This clone was picked up one time. This chain links TRBV14 with TRBJ2-1; 7 bases match TRBD1. This CDR3 spans 17 amino acids. Germline CDR1 SGHDN, CDR2 FVKESK. The trim removed 4 bases at V and 10 bases at J, leaving 19 bases unmatched. CDR3 in amino acids: CASSPEAGAALQGEQFF. For the CDR3, the DNA is TGTGCCAGCAGCCCAGAGGCAGGGGCGGCCCTACAGGGGGAGCAGTTCTTC.

On this clone itself: The germline gene is not matched at one end of the junction; a read error may be the cause. The chain has TRBV5-1 and TRBJ2-5; no reliable D call. Germline loops: CDR1 SGHRS, CDR2 YFSETQ. CDR3 length: 14 amino acids. The CDR3 sequence is CASNLDEAPETQYF. DNA for the CDR3: TGCGCCAGCAACTTGGACGAGGCCCCGGAGACCCAGTACTTC.

The chain links TRBV10-1 to TRBJ2-1; 7 nucleotides match TRBD2. Trimming cost V 2 bases and J 8 bases; bases outside gene matches: 12. This CDR3 spans 16 amino acids. CDR1 is WNHNN and CDR2 is SYGVQD in the germline V gene (reference sequence). This CDR3 is CASSEKGLGRGDEQFF. CDR3 DNA sequence: TGCGCCAGCAGTGAGAAAGGTCTAGGGAGGGGAGATGAGCAGTTCTTC.

The V gene is TRBV10-3, the J gene TRBJ2-7, with TRBD2 matching 13 bases. V lost 3 bases and J lost 5; bases outside the gene matches: 1. The CDR3 sequence is 14 residues long. Germline assignment: CDR1 ENHRY and CDR2 SYGVKD. DNA of the CDR3: TGTGCCATCAGTGACGGGACTAGCGGGAACGAGCAGTACTTC. Its protein product is CAISDGTSGNEQYF.

V and J are TRBV18 and TRBJ2-3, with D possibly being TRBD2 (5 bases). Trimming removed 0 bases at V and 4 bases at J, with 8 bases between. The CDR3 is 14 amino acids. Germline V gene data show CDR1 as KGHSH and CDR2 as LQKENI. CDR3 residues: CASSPPSSADTQYF. The CDR3 coding sequence is TGTGCCAGCTCACCACCTAGTAGCGCAGATACGCAGTATTTT.

The gene calls are TRBV11-2 and TRBJ2-5; tentatively, D is TRBD2 (7 bases). Germline loops: CDR1 SGHAT, CDR2 FQNNGV. The CDR3 has 14 amino acids. Trimming cost V 4 bases and J 7 bases, with 16 bases left between them. In DNA, the CDR3 is TGTGCCAGCAGCTCTATTAGGGGGGGAAGGACCCAGTACTTC. Translated, it gives CASSSIRGGRTQYF. The full variable domain, completed using reference TRBV11-2 and TRBJ2-5, is EAGVAQSPRYKIIEKRQSVAFWCNPISGHATLYWYQQILGQGPKLLIQFQNNGVVDDSQLPKDRFSAERLKGVDSTLKIQPAKLEDSAVYLCASSSIRGGRTQYFGPGTRLLVL.

The sample holds one count of this clone. The rearrangement joins TRBV7-9 to TRBJ2-7, with a weak D call TRBD2 (6 bases). Per the germline V gene, CDR1 is SEHNR and CDR2 is FQNEAQ (reference sequence). The CDR3 runs 14 residues. Trimming left V 5 bases short and J 5 bases short, with 16 bases between. The DNA for the CDR3 is TGTGCCAGCAGCAAAGGACTAACACCTAACGAGCAGTACTTC. Its translation is CASSKGLTPNEQYF.

The chain couples TRBV4-1 to TRBJ1-5, with 7 positions matching TRBD1. The J segment lost 6 bases and the V segment lost 0 bases, leaving 14 bases of the junction unmatched. The CDR3 loop spans 18 amino acids. The germline gives CDR1 MGHRA, CDR2 YSYEKL. CDR3 sequence reads: CASSQEGFRGQRGQPQHF. The DNA for the CDR3 is TGCGCCAGCAGCCAAGAAGGGTTCAGGGGACAGAGAGGTCAGCCCCAGCATTTT.

This clone showed up just once. V gene TRBV12-5 combines with J gene TRBJ2-3; D remains ambiguous. CDR3 length equals 17 residues. Germline values: CDR1 LGHNT, CDR2 FRNRAP. The V and J ends lost 1 base and 0 bases respectively, with 14 bases between them. The CDR3, as DNA: TGTGCTAGTGGTTTGGGGCTAATCGAGGCTAGCACAGATACGCAGTATTTT. This sequence encodes CASGLGLIEASTDTQYF. Drawing the rest from reference TRBV12-5 and TRBJ2-3, the complete variable domain is DARVTQTPRHKVTEMGQEVTMRCQPILGHNTVFWYRQTMMQGLELLAYFRNRAPLDDSGMPKDRFSAEMPDATLATLKIQPSEPRDSAVYFCASGLGLIEASTDTQYFGPGTRLTVL.

The chain joins TRBV5-4 to TRBJ2-3; possibly TRBD2 for D (6 bases). Trimming left V 5 bases short and J 4 bases short, with 14 bases between. The CDR3 has 14 residues. From germline, CDR1 is SGHNT and CDR2 YYREEE (reference sequence). CDR3 sequence: CASSTRRDADTQYF. The DNA for the CDR3 is TGTGCCAGCAGTACCCGGAGGGATGCAGATACGCAGTATTTT.

This clone was detected only a few times. Germline and junction disagree at one end, which may indicate a read error. V is TRBV7-9 and J is TRBJ1-4, with D possibly being TRBD1 (5 bases). The CDR3 runs to 16 residues. CDR1 is SEHNR and CDR2 is FQNEAQ in the germline V gene (reference sequence). CDR3 amino acids: CSSSLEGTGSNEKLFF. The DNA of the CDR3 is TGTTCCAGCAGCTTAGAAGGAACAGGTTCTAATGAAAAACTGTTTTTT.

V gene TRBV5-1 combines with J gene TRBJ1-1; no clear D gene. The CDR3 loop spans 13 amino acids. Germline lookup yields CDR1 SGHRS and CDR2 YFSETQ. V lost 0 bases, J lost 6 bases, and 9 bases lay in between. Written as DNA, the CDR3 is TGCGCCAGCAGCTTGGTAGAGGCTGCTGAAGCTTTCTTT. Its protein product is CASSLVEAAEAFF.

The rearrangement links TRBV19 to TRBJ2-7; D possibly corresponds to TRBD1 (6 bases). The CDR3 loop spans 14 amino acids. Trimming left V 5 bases short and J 0 bases short, with 11 bases between. Germline lookup yields CDR1 LNHDA and CDR2 SQIVND (reference sequence). CDR3 DNA: TGTGCCAGTAGTTTGACAGGCGTCTCCTACGAGCAGTACTTC. Amino acids: CASSLTGVSYEQYF.

V usage is TRBV6-6 and J usage is TRBJ1-5; perhaps TRBD1 as D (6 bases). V lost 4 bases to trimming and J lost 1 base, with 8 bases between them. Germline CDR1 is MNHNY and CDR2 is SVGAGI (reference sequence). This CDR3 contains 14 residues. The CDR3 loop reads CASSLQGSNQPQHF. CDR3 sequence (DNA): TGTGCCAGCAGTTTGCAGGGGAGCAATCAGCCCCAGCATTTT.

The V and J genes are TRBV7-2 and TRBJ2-3; no clear D. CDR3 length equals 14 residues. Trimming removed 2 bases from V and 0 bases from J, with 6 bases in between. Germline values: CDR1 SGHTA, CDR2 FQGNSA. The CDR3: CASSLQHSTDTQYF. The CDR3 nucleotides read TGTGCCAGCAGCTTACAACATAGCACAGATACGCAGTATTTT.

This clone was seen more than once but under ten times. The rearrangement joins TRBV18 to TRBJ2-7; D gene uncertain. The V end was cut by 3 bases, the J end by 3 bases, with 12 bases between. Germline CDR1 reads KGHSH; CDR2 reads LQKENI. The CDR3 is made up of 14 amino acids. CDR3 nucleotide sequence: TGTGCCAGCTCACCGTTCGAAAGAGGCTACGAGCAGTACTTC. This sequence encodes CASSPFERGYEQYF. The variable domain in full, with the rest retrieved from reference TRBV18 and TRBJ2-7, is NAGVMQNPRHLVRRRGQEARLRCSPMKGHSHVYWYRQLPEEGLKFMVYLQKENIIDESGMPKERFSAEFPKEGPSILRIQQVVRGDSAAYFCASSPFERGYEQYFGPGTRLTVT.

This clone was observed a single time. The rearrangement joins TRBV27 to TRBJ2-2, with 13 nucleotides matching TRBD2. CDR1 and CDR2 (germline): MNHEY, SMNVEV (reference sequence). J lost 6 bases, V lost 5 bases, and 12 bases had no gene match. CDR3 length equals 18 residues. The CDR3 DNA follows: TGTGCCAGCAGTCGGACTAGCGGGGGTCCCGAATGGGCCGGGGAGCTGTTTTTT. Its protein is CASSRTSGGPEWAGELFF.